The next 30 T cell receptor beta chains were all read from a single sample in a study of blood T cell repertoires in COVID-19. Data came from immunoSEQ multiplex PCR; TCRdb stores just in-frame clones and leaves some out. The sample holds under 300,000 clones; more than 70% are singletons and the top ten take approximately 2.1%. Sequences were obtained from peripheral blood. The source of these receptors is a woman aged 40 to 49 who had recovered from COVID-19.

This sequence joins TRBV10-3 and TRBJ1-6, with D possibly being TRBD1 (6 bases). CDR3 size: 15 residues. V shed 6 bases and J shed 5 bases, with 14 bases lying between them. Germline V gene lookup returns CDR1 ENHRY and CDR2 SYGVKD. The CDR3 sequence is CAIRDEGGNNSPLHF. Here the CDR3 DNA reads TGTGCCATCAGGGACGAAGGGGGAAATAATTCACCCCTCCACTTT.

The CDR3 DNA sequence: TGTGCCAGCAGCTTAACAGCGGGTGGCTACACCTTC. Amino acid sequence: CASSLTAGGYTF. This chain connects TRBV7-9 to TRBJ1-2; D uncertain. Germline CDR1 reads SEHNR; CDR2 reads FQNEAQ (reference sequence). V was shortened by 2 bases and J by 7 bases, with 8 bases between the two germline ends. The CDR3 loop spans 12 amino acids.

CDR3 coding DNA: TGTGCCAGTAGTACTGGGACTAGCGGGAGTCTCCATGAGCAGTTCTTC. This gives the protein CASSTGTSGSLHEQFF. V gene TRBV19 combines with J gene TRBJ2-1; 14 nucleotides line up with TRBD2. V lost 4 bases, J lost 8 bases, and 7 bases stayed unmatched. Germline V gives CDR1 LNHDA, CDR2 SQIVND (reference sequence). This CDR3 spans 16 amino acids.

This sequence joins TRBV9 and TRBJ1-6; D is uncertain. In germline, CDR1 is SGDLS, CDR2 YYNGEE. CDR3 length: 16 amino acids. V shed 1 base and J shed 0 bases, with 8 bases lying between them. The CDR3, as DNA: TGTGCCAGCAGCGTAACCTGGAGCTCCTATAATTCACCCCTCCACTTT. This gives the protein CASSVTWSSYNSPLHF.

CDR3 protein: CASSRGGDGANYGYTF. The CDR3 nucleotides read TGTGCCAGCAGCAGAGGGGGGGACGGTGCTAACTATGGCTACACCTTC. The chain is built from TRBV13 and TRBJ1-2; possible D gene TRBD1, 6 bases. With 5 bases removed from V and 0 bases from J, the gap between germline ends came to 16 bases. The CDR3 is 16 residues long. Per the germline V gene, CDR1 is PRHDT and CDR2 is FYEKMQ (reference sequence).

V is TRBV12-3 or TRBV12-4 and J is TRBJ2-7; possibly TRBD2 for D (6 bases). This CDR3 region has 13 residues. Between the trimmed V and J ends, which lost 3 bases and 3 bases, there was a span of 9 bases. CDR3 region: CASSLGGLYEQYF. DNA for the CDR3: TGTGCCAGCAGTTTGGGGGGACTCTACGAGCAGTACTTC.

V is TRBV6-6 and J is TRBJ1-6, with TRBD1 as a possible D gene (5 bases). Germline CDR1 is MNHNY and CDR2 is SVGAGI (reference sequence). The CDR3 is made up of 14 amino acids. V was trimmed by 6 bases and J by 6 bases, leaving 12 bases between them. The CDR3 DNA reads TGTGCCAGCAGCCTAGACAGCGCTAATTCACCCCTCCACTTT. Translated: CASSLDSANSPLHF.

The chain is built from TRBV7-2 and TRBJ2-7; 7 bases are shared with TRBD1. Germline-derived CDR1 and CDR2 are SGHTA and FQGNSA. V gave up 5 bases and J gave up 4 bases; unmatched junction bases: 8. The CDR3 extends over 14 amino acids. The CDR3 here is CASSPDRAIYEQYF. The CDR3 nucleotides are TGTGCCAGCAGCCCCGACAGGGCTATTTACGAGCAGTACTTC.

The V and J genes are TRBV2 and TRBJ2-1; TRBD1 aligns across 10 bases. Germline-derived CDR1 and CDR2 are SNHLY and FYNNEI. Trimming at V came to 6 bases and at J to 6 bases, leaving 8 bases not matched to a gene. The CDR3 has 15 amino acids. The CDR3 here is CASSERDRGGNEQFF. CDR3 DNA sequence: TGTGCCAGCAGCGAACGGGACAGGGGAGGCAATGAGCAGTTCTTC.

The chain is built from TRBV30 and TRBJ1-2, with a tentative D call TRBD1 (5 bases). The ends were cut back, 3 bases at V and 8 bases at J, with 13 bases in the middle. The CDR3 has 12 residues. Germline CDR1 and CDR2: GTSNPN and SVGIG (reference sequence). The CDR3 loop reads CAWRSSQGGYTF. The CDR3 bases are TGTGCCTGGAGATCCAGCCAGGGCGGCTACACCTTC.

The CDR3 nucleotides are TGCGCCAGCAGCTTACAGGGTGGAGGCCGAGGTGAAGCTTTCTTT. Its protein product is CASSLQGGGRGEAFF. The V call is TRBV5-1, the J call TRBJ1-1, with D perhaps matching TRBD1 (6 bases). Germline V gene data show CDR1 as SGHRS and CDR2 as YFSETQ. This CDR3 has 15 residues. Trimming cost V 2 bases and J 7 bases, with 18 bases left between them. Variable domain in full (rest from reference TRBV5-1 and TRBJ1-1): KAGVTQTPRYLIKTRGQQVTLSCSPISGHRSVSWYQQTPGQGLQFLFEYFSETQRNKGNFPGRFSGRQFSNSRSEMNVSTLELGDSALYLCASSLQGGGRGEAFFGQGTRLTVV.

J is TRBJ1-2 and V is TRBV6-2 or TRBV6-3; maybe TRBD1 (6 bases). Germline CDR1 is MNHEY and CDR2 is SVGEGT. Trimming took 4 bases from V and 4 from J, leaving 10 bases between them. This CDR3 is built from 13 residues. The CDR3 here is CASSSTGSYGYTF. CDR3 nucleotides: TGTGCCAGCAGTTCTACAGGGTCCTATGGCTACACCTTC.

The rearrangement links TRBV18 to TRBJ1-5; D might be TRBD1 (6 bases). Germline loops: CDR1 KGHSH, CDR2 LQKENI. Trimming pared 6 bases from V and 4 bases from J, leaving 10 bases between. The CDR3 contains 13 residues. The chain's CDR3 is CASSAGENQPQHF. Here the CDR3 DNA reads TGTGCCAGCTCCGCAGGGGAGAATCAGCCCCAGCATTTT.

The rearrangement joins TRBV24-1 to TRBJ2-6; 7 positions agree with TRBD1. Germline-derived CDR1 and CDR2 are KGHDR and SFDVKD. J was trimmed by 0 bases and V by 6 bases; bases with no gene match: 7. The CDR3 sequence is 17 residues long. The CDR3 bases are TGTGCCACCAGTATGAACAGGGGACGCTCTGGGGCCAACGTCCTGACTTTC. Amino acids: CATSMNRGRSGANVLTF.

The rearrangement uses TRBV19 and TRBJ1-2, with TRBD1 identical over 8 bases. Germline CDR1 reads LNHDA; CDR2 reads SQIVND (reference sequence). The CDR3 is made up of 16 amino acids. The trim removed 2 bases at V and 6 bases at J, leaving 11 bases unmatched. The CDR3 protein is CASSIPRAGGSHGYTF. CDR3 DNA: TGTGCCAGTAGTATACCCCGCGCAGGGGGCTCGCATGGCTACACCTTC.

V and J are TRBV11-2 and TRBJ2-1; TRBD1 matches at 10 bases. Germline V gives CDR1 SGHAT, CDR2 FQNNGV. V was pared by 5 bases and J by 8 bases, with 9 bases of the junction left unmatched. CDR3 size: 15 residues. The CDR3 DNA is TGTGCCAGCAGCCGAGACAGGGGGCCCTGGGATGAGCAGTTCTTC. It translates to CASSRDRGPWDEQFF.

The V call is TRBV24-1, the J call TRBJ2-1, with TRBD2 matching over 15 bases. In germline, CDR1 is KGHDR, CDR2 SFDVKD. The length of the CDR3 is 18 residues. The V and J ends lost 3 bases and 7 bases, in that order; junction bases with no gene match: 9. As DNA, the CDR3 is TGTGCCACCAGTGATCCCCTTTCCGGGACTAGCGGGAGGAATGAGCAGTTCTTC. Its protein is CATSDPLSGTSGRNEQFF.

The chain couples TRBV27 to TRBJ2-3; a possible D gene is TRBD2 (5 bases). Trimming left V 6 bases short and J 9 bases short, with 19 bases between. Germline loops: CDR1 MNHEY, CDR2 SMNVEV (reference sequence). The CDR3 extends over 14 amino acids. CDR3 in amino acids: CASRTGFPGNTQYF. CDR3 nucleotide sequence: TGTGCCAGCAGAACCGGGTTCCCGGGGAACACGCAGTATTTT.

This clone came up once. The chain carries TRBV10-3 and TRBJ2-5, with D unclear. V was trimmed by 0 bases and J by 4 bases, leaving 12 bases between them. The germline CDR1 and CDR2 sequences are ENHRY and SYGVKD. The CDR3 has 15 residues. CDR3 amino acids: CAISESGPPLETQYF. CDR3 nucleotides: TGTGCCATCAGTGAGTCGGGCCCGCCGCTAGAGACCCAGTACTTC.

This sequence joins TRBV29-1 and TRBJ1-4; possible D gene TRBD1, 5 bases. The V gene lost 7 bases and the J gene lost 7 bases, with 16 bases spanning the gap. Germline CDR1 is SQVTM and CDR2 is ANQGSEA. CDR3 length equals 13 residues. Written as DNA, the CDR3 is TGCAGCGCGGAGGCGCAGGGTGGTGAAAAACTGTTTTTT. The encoded protein is CSAEAQGGEKLFF.

The V gene is TRBV2, the J gene TRBJ1-4; TRBD1 matches at 10 bases. Germline loops: CDR1 SNHLY, CDR2 FYNNEI. Trimming took 9 bases from V and 3 from J; bases not matched to a gene: 7. The CDR3 sequence is 15 residues long. The chain's CDR3 is CASNRDRGPNEKLFF. The CDR3 bases are TGTGCCAGTAACCGGGACAGGGGCCCTAATGAAAAACTGTTTTTT.

The chain combines TRBV12-3 or TRBV12-4 with TRBJ2-4; maybe TRBD1 (5 bases). The CDR3 is 13 residues long. V was trimmed by 3 bases and J by 7 bases, leaving 10 bases between them. Here the CDR3 reads CASSFGQGNIQYF. The CDR3 DNA reads as TGTGCCAGCAGTTTCGGCCAGGGTAACATTCAGTACTTC.

This chain connects TRBV30 to TRBJ2-5, with 9 bases lining up with TRBD1. The length of the CDR3 is 14 residues. Germline loops: CDR1 GTSNPN, CDR2 SVGIG (reference sequence). V lost 4 bases to trimming and J lost 5 bases; unmatched junction nucleotides: 8. CDR3 nucleotide sequence: TGTGCCTGGAATCGGGACAGGGTTGAGGAGACCCAGTACTTC. Residues: CAWNRDRVEETQYF.

The chain joins TRBV5-1 to TRBJ1-2; tentatively, D is TRBD1 (6 bases). This CDR3 has 18 amino acids. Germline lookup yields CDR1 SGHRS and CDR2 YFSETQ. The V gene lost 0 bases and the J gene lost 1 base, with 19 bases spanning the gap. The CDR3: CASSLESSVQGNNYGYTF. CDR3 nucleotides: TGCGCCAGCAGCTTGGAATCCTCTGTCCAGGGGAATAACTATGGCTACACCTTC.

The chain carries TRBV20-1 and TRBJ2-5; D not certain. V lost 6 bases and J lost 5, with 10 bases in between. The CDR3 sequence is 11 residues long. Per the germline V gene, CDR1 is DFQATT and CDR2 is SNEGSKA (reference sequence). The CDR3: CSAPLSETQYF. CDR3 DNA sequence: TGCAGTGCCCCCTTGTCGGAGACCCAGTACTTC.

The V and J genes are TRBV28 and TRBJ1-2; D may be TRBD1 (6 bases). The germline gives CDR1 MDHEN, CDR2 SYDVKM. The ends were cut back, 2 bases at V and 0 bases at J, with 10 bases in the middle. The CDR3 spans 15 residues. Here the CDR3 DNA reads TGTGCCAGCAGTTTACCAGGGGTCCCTAACTATGGCTACACCTTC. Residues: CASSLPGVPNYGYTF.

The chain has TRBV27 and TRBJ1-4; 12 positions match TRBD1. Germline V lookup: CDR1 MNHEY, CDR2 SMNVEV (reference sequence). This CDR3 is built from 16 residues. J was trimmed by 9 bases and V by 8 bases; bases with no gene match: 13. The CDR3 coding sequence is TGTGCCAGCGGTTCTAAAACCGGGACAGGGGGCAAAAAACTGTTTTTT. This gives the protein CASGSKTGTGGKKLFF.

The chain is built from TRBV21-1 and TRBJ2-3; the tabulated D call, TRBD2, remains unverified against the DNA. TRBV21-1 is assigned pseudogene status. This CDR3 comprises 16 residues. As DNA, the CDR3 is TGTGCCAGCACACACCCAGCGGGGGGTAGCACAGATACGCAGTATTTT. Translating it yields CASTHPAGGSTDTQYF.

The chain recombines TRBV7-2 with TRBJ1-1, with 8 bases fitting TRBD1. Germline loops: CDR1 SGHTA, CDR2 FQGNSA. V was pared by 5 bases and J by 1 base, with 3 bases of the junction left unmatched. CDR3 length: 14 amino acids. In DNA form, the CDR3 reads TGTGCCAGCAGCCCGGACAGGGCGAACACTGAAGCTTTCTTT. Its protein is CASSPDRANTEAFF. Using reference TRBV7-2 and TRBJ1-1 for the parts outside the CDR3, the full variable domain is GAGVSQSPSNKVTEKGKDVELRCDPISGHTALYWYRQSLGQGLEFLIYFQGNSAPDKSGLPSDRFSAERTGGSVSTLTIQRTQQEDSAVYLCASSPDRANTEAFFGQGTRLTVV.

The genes are TRBV15 and TRBJ1-3, with no clear D. The V end lost 6 bases, the J end lost 0 bases, and 9 bases lay between the germline ends. This CDR3 has 14 amino acids. Germline CDR1 and CDR2: LNHNV and YYDKDF (reference sequence). The CDR3 nucleotides are TGTGCCACCAGATCTGAGGGCTCTGGAAACACCATATATTTT. The encoded protein is CATRSEGSGNTIYF. The full variable domain, with the rest looked up from reference TRBV15 and TRBJ1-3, is DAMVIQNPRYQVTQFGKPVTLSCSQTLNHNVMYWYQQKSSQAPKLLFHYYDKDFNNEADTPDNFQSRRPNTSFCFLDIRSPGLGDTAMYLCATRSEGSGNTIYFGEGSWLTVV.